This T cell receptor beta chain comes out of a study of identical twins. CDR1 is MNHEY and CDR2 is SVGEGT in the germline V gene. The germline V and J ends were trimmed by 6 bases and 4 bases, with 18 bases remaining between them. This CDR3 has 16 amino acids. Notes on this clonotype: Its antigen remains unidentified.

TCRdb redid the calling of the 5' RACE reads with MiXCR, one entry per CDR3 protein. The profile shows some 1,600,000 distinct CDR3 sequences, around 33% of them singletons. Study-level points and caveats: Abundant beta clonotypes from cord blood had fewer insertions, unlike memory repertoires, which showed none.

The rearrangement uses TRBV6-2 or TRBV6-3 and TRBJ2-2, with a possible D match to TRBD1 (6 bases). Sequencing was carried out using cord blood. This clonotype was obtained from a newborn girl in good health. DNA of the CDR3: TGTGCCAGCAGCCCGACAGGATCGTCAGGCACCGGGGAGCTGTTTTTT. Amino acid sequence: CASSPTGSSGTGELFF.